These T cell receptor beta chains were read from a single sample in a study of T cell changes during pregnancy in multiple sclerosis. The data were produced by immunoSEQ multiplex PCR, yet TCRdb's version contains in-frame clones alone and is incomplete. The data hold some 80,000 clones, with nearly 95% observed a single time. Sequencing was performed on peripheral blood, taken in the second trimester of pregnancy. These receptors originate from a female donor with multiple sclerosis, enrolled in a pregnancy study. Both conserved end residues are part of each CDR3. D genes are given only for firm matches. Only some rows state a clone size, as once, few, many or a class for expanded clones.

d_call	v_call	clone_size	cdr3_length	j_call	cdr3_aa	cdr3_nt
.	TRBV27	.	16	TRBJ2-1	CASSHLAWSSYNEQFF	TGTGCCAGCAGCCACCTAGCGTGGAGCTCCTACAATGAGCAGTTCTTC
TRBD1	TRBV5-6	.	16	TRBJ1-3	CASSFMARGHGNTIYF	TGTGCCAGCAGCTTTATGGCCAGGGGGCACGGAAACACCATATATTTT
.	TRBV5-4	.	15	TRBJ2-7	CATSSGDLDIYEQYF	TGTGCCACCAGTTCGGGGGACCTTGACATCTACGAGCAGTACTTC
.	TRBV28	.	12	TRBJ1-1	CASSFSTAEAFF	TGTGCCAGCAGTTTTTCGACAGCTGAAGCTTTCTTT
.	TRBV11-1	.	14	TRBJ1-1	CASSPHPTGNEAFF	TGTGCCAGCAGCCCGCACCCAACAGGGAACGAAGCTTTCTTT
TRBD1	TRBV7-9	.	16	TRBJ2-3	CASSFKSGGLTDTQYF	TGTGCCAGCAGCTTCAAATCAGGGGGCCTTACCGATACGCAGTATTTT
TRBD2	TRBV10-1	.	14	TRBJ2-7	CASNKRERDYEQYF	TGCGCCAGCAACAAGCGGGAGCGCGACTACGAGCAGTACTTC
.	TRBV4-1	few	13	TRBJ2-7	CASSQQGGHEQYF	TGCGCCAGCAGCCAACAGGGAGGCCACGAGCAGTACTTC
.	TRBV11-2	.	18	TRBJ1-5	CASSLGTLDGYSNQPQHF	TGTGCCAGCAGCTTGGGGACATTGGACGGATATAGCAATCAGCCCCAGCATTTT
TRBD2	TRBV27	.	16	TRBJ2-7	CASSFRTSGRAYEQYF	TGTGCCAGCAGTTTCAGGACTAGCGGGAGGGCCTACGAGCAGTACTTC
TRBD1	TRBV6-1	.	16	TRBJ1-5	CASSDPRTGGREPQHF	TGTGCCAGCAGTGACCCAAGGACAGGGGGCCGGGAGCCCCAGCATTTT
TRBD1	TRBV11-3	.	14	TRBJ2-7	CASSLRDSHNEQYF	TGTGCCAGCAGCCTCCGGGACAGTCACAACGAGCAGTACTTC
TRBD2	TRBV7-9	.	15	TRBJ2-1	CASRELAGAYNEQFF	TGTGCCAGCAGGGAACTAGCGGGGGCTTACAATGAGCAGTTCTTC
.	TRBV9	.	13	TRBJ2-1	CASSVGAYNEQFF	TGTGCCAGCAGCGTAGGAGCCTACAATGAGCAGTTCTTC
TRBD2	TRBV10-3	.	20	TRBJ2-7	CAISEGGTLAGGPDPYEQYF	TGTGCCATCAGTGAGGGGGGAACGTTAGCGGGAGGGCCTGACCCCTACGAGCAGTACTTC
.	TRBV7-6	.	15	TRBJ2-2	CASSYRQVSSGELFF	TGTGCCAGCAGCTACCGACAGGTCTCCTCCGGGGAGCTGTTTTTT
.	TRBV28	.	13	TRBJ1-1	CASSPNLGAEAFF	TGTGCCAGCAGTCCAAACCTGGGCGCTGAAGCTTTCTTT
.	TRBV7-8	.	13	TRBJ2-7	CASSLILTGEQYF	TGTGCCAGCAGCTTAATTCTAACGGGCGAGCAGTACTTC
.	TRBV7-3	.	13	TRBJ2-3	CASSFYTTDTQYF	TGTGCCAGCAGCTTTTACACCACAGATACGCAGTATTTT
TRBD2	TRBV5-1	.	15	TRBJ2-1	CASSLLAGDYNEQFF	TGCGCCAGCAGCTTACTAGCGGGGGACTACAATGAGCAGTTCTTC
TRBD1	TRBV5-1	.	16	TRBJ2-2	CASSYETGKGTGELFF	TGCGCCAGCAGCTATGAGACAGGGAAGGGCACCGGGGAGCTGTTTTTT
.	TRBV19	.	12	TRBJ1-1	CASSPSNTEAFF	TGTGCCAGTTCCCCTAGCAACACTGAAGCTTTCTTT
.	TRBV4-1	.	14	TRBJ1-4	CASSQPSTNEKLFF	TGCGCCAGCAGCCAACCCTCCACTAATGAAAAACTGTTTTTT
TRBD2	TRBV29-1	.	14	TRBJ2-2	CRGLAGVDTGELFF	TGCAGGGGACTAGCGGGAGTCGACACCGGGGAGCTGTTTTTT
.	TRBV9	.	13	TRBJ2-1	CASSVAHYNEQFF	TGTGCCAGCAGCGTAGCCCATTACAATGAGCAGTTCTTC
.	TRBV7-8	.	12	TRBJ2-7	CASSLVRYEQYF	TGTGCCAGCAGCTTAGTGAGGTACGAGCAGTACTTC
TRBD1	TRBV4-1	few	15	TRBJ1-2	CASSQDWTGGGGYTF	TGCGCCAGCAGCCAAGATTGGACAGGGGGCGGTGGCTACACCTTC
.	TRBV4-1	once	16	TRBJ2-7	CASSQDIGRRSYEQYF	TGCGCCAGCAGCCAAGATATCGGTAGGAGGTCCTACGAGCAGTACTTC
TRBD1	TRBV6-4	.	15	TRBJ2-1	CASSIQGSSYNEQFF	TGTGCCAGCAGTATACAGGGGAGCTCCTACAATGAGCAGTTCTTC
.	TRBV4-1	.	18	TRBJ1-5	CASSQAPRAGIGNQPQHF	TGCGCCAGCAGCCAAGCCCCTAGGGCAGGGATTGGCAATCAGCCCCAGCATTTT
TRBD2	TRBV6-6	.	16	TRBJ2-1	CASSYSAGGSYNEQFF	TGTGCCAGCAGTTACTCAGCGGGAGGGTCCTACAATGAGCAGTTCTTC
.	TRBV2	.	14	TRBJ2-2	CASSEAWAPGELFF	TGTGCCAGCAGTGAAGCGTGGGCCCCCGGGGAGCTGTTTTTT
.	TRBV20-1	.	11	TRBJ2-1	CSAVAANEQFF	TGCAGTGCCGTAGCGGCCAATGAGCAGTTCTTC
.	TRBV6-6	once	11	TRBJ1-1	CASSTQDEAFF	TGTGCCAGCAGTACACAGGATGAAGCTTTCTTT
.	TRBV7-6	.	12	TRBJ1-1	CASGPRDTEAFF	TGTGCCAGTGGGCCGAGGGACACTGAAGCTTTCTTT
TRBD1	TRBV5-8	.	14	TRBJ2-1	CASSLVQGAHEQFF	TGTGCCAGCAGCTTGGTACAGGGGGCCCATGAGCAGTTCTTC